The 5 T cell receptor beta chains presented below share a single source sample, sequenced in a study of vaccination and CD4 T cells after COVID-19. An Oncomine TCR Beta short-read assay was used to sequence the DNA from cultured CD4+ T cells. TCRdb reprocessed the PCR reads via MiXCR and lists one record per CDR3 protein. Counted here are just over 20,000 distinct CDR3 sequences, about three quarters occurring once; the ten biggest clones make up around 8.1%. Described treatment: approximately 9-day PBMC culture with coronavirus spike peptide pools or control peptides (ViraFEST assay). The antigens these receptors bind are not known. Sequenced: CD4+ T cells from blood, cultured in vitro. The receptor set was obtained from a human donor who had recovered from COVID-19.

The chain joins TRBV7-9 to TRBJ2-1; 9 bases are shared with TRBD1. The CDR3 extends over 15 amino acids. Germline lookup yields CDR1 SEHNR and CDR2 FQNEAQ (reference sequence). V trimming: 4 bases; J trimming: 6 bases; junction bases outside the gene matches: 7. The CDR3 loop reads CASSSTGGAGNEQFF. The CDR3 DNA follows: TGTGCCAGCAGCTCAACAGGGGGCGCCGGCAATGAGCAGTTCTTC.

The chain has TRBV2 and TRBJ2-5; 8 nucleotides line up with TRBD2. Germline V lookup: CDR1 SNHLY, CDR2 FYNNEI. This CDR3 is 18 amino acids long. The junction had 22 bases not matched to a gene; V was cut back by 8 bases and J by 5 bases. In DNA, the CDR3 is TGTGCCAGCGGTTGGTTTGGGAGCGGGAGTGTTATCGGGGAGACCCAGTACTTC. Translated, it gives CASGWFGSGSVIGETQYF.

This clonotype was seen only a few times. The genes are TRBV2 and TRBJ2-7; no firm D call. The germline V and J ends were trimmed by 2 bases and 4 bases, with 6 bases remaining between them. Germline CDR1 SNHLY, CDR2 FYNNEI. The CDR3 has 12 residues. The CDR3 is CASSESGYEQYF. The CDR3 coding sequence is TGTGCCAGCAGTGAATCCGGTTACGAGCAGTACTTC.

This chain uses TRBV4-3 with TRBJ2-3; 9 nucleotides agree with TRBD2. This CDR3 is built from 15 residues. The germline gives CDR1 LGHNA, CDR2 YSLEER. Trimming cost V 0 bases and J 6 bases; bases outside gene matches: 4. The CDR3 region has the DNA TGCGCCAGCAGCCAAGAAGGCGGGAGGGTGGATACGCAGTATTTT. This gives the protein CASSQEGGRVDTQYF.

This chain connects TRBV12-3 or TRBV12-4 to TRBJ1-5, with 7 bases that match TRBD1. The trim removed 5 bases at V and 7 bases at J, leaving 14 bases unmatched. The CDR3 totals 16 residues. In nucleotides, the CDR3 is TGTGCCAGCAGTCTCGGGGTGGGCAGGGGGTACCAGCCCCAGCATTTT. Amino acids: CASSLGVGRGYQPQHF.